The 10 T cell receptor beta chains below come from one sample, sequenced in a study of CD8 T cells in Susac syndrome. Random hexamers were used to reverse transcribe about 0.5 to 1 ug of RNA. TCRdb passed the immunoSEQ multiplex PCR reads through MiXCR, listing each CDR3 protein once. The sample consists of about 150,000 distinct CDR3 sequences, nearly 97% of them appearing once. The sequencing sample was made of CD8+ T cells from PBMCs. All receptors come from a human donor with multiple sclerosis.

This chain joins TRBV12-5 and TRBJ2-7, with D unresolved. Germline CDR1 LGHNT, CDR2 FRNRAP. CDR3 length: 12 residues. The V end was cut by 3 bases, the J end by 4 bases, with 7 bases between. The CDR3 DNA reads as TGTGCTAGTGGTTTATCTTTTTACGAGCAGTACGTC. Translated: CASGLSFYEQYV.

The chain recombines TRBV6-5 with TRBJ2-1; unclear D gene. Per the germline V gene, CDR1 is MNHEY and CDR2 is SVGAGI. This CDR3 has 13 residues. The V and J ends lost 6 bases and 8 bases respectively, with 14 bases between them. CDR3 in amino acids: CASSEDAVHEQFF. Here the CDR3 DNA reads TGTGCCAGCAGCGAAGATGCCGTGCATGAGCAGTTCTTC.

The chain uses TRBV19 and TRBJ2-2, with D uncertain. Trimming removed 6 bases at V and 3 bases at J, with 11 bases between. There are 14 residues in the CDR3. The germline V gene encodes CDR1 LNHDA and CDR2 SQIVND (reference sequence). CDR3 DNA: TGTGCCAGTAGCCTCGGCATTCACACCGGGGAGCTGTTTTTT. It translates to CASSLGIHTGELFF.

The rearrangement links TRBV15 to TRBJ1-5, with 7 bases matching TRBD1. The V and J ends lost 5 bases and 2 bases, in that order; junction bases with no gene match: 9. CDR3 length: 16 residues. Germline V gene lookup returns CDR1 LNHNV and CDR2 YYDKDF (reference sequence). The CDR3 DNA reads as TGTGCCACCAGCGTAGCTTCAGGGGGAGGCAATCAGCCCCAGCATTTT. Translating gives CATSVASGGGNQPQHF.

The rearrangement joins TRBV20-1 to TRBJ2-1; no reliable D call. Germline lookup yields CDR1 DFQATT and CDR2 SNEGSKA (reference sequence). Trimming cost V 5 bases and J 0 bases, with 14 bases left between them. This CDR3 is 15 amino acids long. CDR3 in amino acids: CSADTTEGSYNEQFF. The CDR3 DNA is TGCAGTGCTGACACAACGGAAGGCTCCTACAATGAGCAGTTCTTC.

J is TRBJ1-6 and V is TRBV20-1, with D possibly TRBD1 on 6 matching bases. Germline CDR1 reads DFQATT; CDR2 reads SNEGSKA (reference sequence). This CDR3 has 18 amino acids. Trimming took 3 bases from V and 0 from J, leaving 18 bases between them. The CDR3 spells CSASLWPDRSSYNSPLHF. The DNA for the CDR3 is TGCAGTGCTAGCCTCTGGCCCGACAGGAGCTCCTATAATTCACCCCTCCACTTT.

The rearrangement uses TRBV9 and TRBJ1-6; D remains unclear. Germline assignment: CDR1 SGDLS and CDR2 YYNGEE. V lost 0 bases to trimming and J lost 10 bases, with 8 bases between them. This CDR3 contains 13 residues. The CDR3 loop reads CASSVEGRSPLHF. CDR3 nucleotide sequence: TGTGCCAGCAGCGTAGAAGGGAGATCACCCCTCCACTTT.

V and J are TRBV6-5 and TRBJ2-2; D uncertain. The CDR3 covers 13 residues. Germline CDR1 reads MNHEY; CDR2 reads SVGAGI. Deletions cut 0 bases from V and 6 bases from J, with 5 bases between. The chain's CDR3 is CASSYSDAGELFF. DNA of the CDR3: TGTGCCAGCAGTTACTCGGACGCCGGGGAGCTGTTTTTT.

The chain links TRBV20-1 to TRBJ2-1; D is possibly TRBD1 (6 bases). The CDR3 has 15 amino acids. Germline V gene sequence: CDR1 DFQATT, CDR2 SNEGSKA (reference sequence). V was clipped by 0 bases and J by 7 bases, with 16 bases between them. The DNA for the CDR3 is TGCAGTGCTAGAGATGGGGAGACAGGTTGGAATGAGCAGTTCTTC. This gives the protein CSARDGETGWNEQFF.

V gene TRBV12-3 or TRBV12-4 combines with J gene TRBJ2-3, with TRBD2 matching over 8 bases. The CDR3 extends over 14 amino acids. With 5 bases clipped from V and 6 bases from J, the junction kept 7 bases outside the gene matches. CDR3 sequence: CASSPGGAADTQYF. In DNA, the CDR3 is TGTGCCAGCAGTCCGGGGGGGGCCGCGGATACGCAGTATTTT.